The 32 T cell receptor beta chains presented below share a single source sample, sequenced in a study of tumor-infiltrating lymphocytes in primary liver carcinoma. The investigators made TCR beta cDNA from roughly 0.45 ug total RNA, using a constant-region primer. Modified slightly, ARM-PCR produced TCR beta libraries over three nested multiplex PCR rounds. It was with TRBV1-TRBV30 forward primers and a C-beta reverse primer that the first two PCR rounds were run, at approximately 10 cycles each. TCRdb re-analysed the multiplex PCR reads in MiXCR, keeping a single row per CDR3 protein. The data contain approximately 92,000 distinct CDR3 sequences, around three quarters of them singletons. Without any cell sorting, about 18-30 mg of bulk tissue yielded co-extracted RNA and DNA. The sample comprised liver tumor tissue from sampling region 5. Subset noted: tumor region T5, tumor centre. These receptors were obtained from an older woman with primary liver carcinoma and hepatitis B virus infection.

V and J are TRBV6-1 and TRBJ1-1; D is undetermined. With 1 base removed from V and 14 bases from J, the gap between germline ends came to 14 bases. CDR1 and CDR2 from the germline V gene are MNHNS and SASEGT. This CDR3 is built from 12 residues. The CDR3 is CASSEVVSESFF. DNA for the CDR3: TGTGCCAGCAGTGAAGTTGTCAGTGAATCCTTCTTT.

The chain is built from TRBV6-5 and TRBJ1-6; 9 nucleotides match TRBD1. The germline gives CDR1 MNHEY, CDR2 SVGAGI. The length of the CDR3 is 15 residues. V lost 8 bases to trimming and J lost 10 bases; unmatched junction nucleotides: 12. CDR3 sequence: CASRHTGTGNSPLHF. The CDR3, as DNA: TGTGCCAGCCGTCATACCGGGACAGGGAACTCACCCCTCCACTTT.

Note on this clonotype: At one end, the junction sequence differs from germline, possibly due to a read error. The V call is TRBV29-1, the J call TRBJ2-5; 9 bases are shared with TRBD1. The CDR3 has 15 residues. Germline V gene sequence: CDR1 SQVTM, CDR2 ANQGSEA. CDR3 loop: CSVGSRGQGLETQYF. CDR3 bases: TGCAGCGTTGGTTCTAGGGGACAGGGTCTAGAGACCCAATACTTC.

A remark on this clonotype: This may be a read error, as it is one base from a much larger clone. This chain uses TRBV6-6 with TRBJ1-2, with 8 bases fitting TRBD1. Per germline, CDR1 MNHNY and CDR2 SVGAGI (reference sequence). The ends lost 4 bases at V and 8 bases at J; junction bases unmatched: 6. This CDR3 spans 13 amino acids. In nucleotides, the CDR3 is TGTGCCAGCAGTTTCTCACAGGGGGGCGGCTACACCTTC. Its translation is CASSFSQGGGYTF.

A remark on this clonotype: Mismatch with germline at one junction end may stem from a read error. The chain joins TRBV13 to TRBJ1-5; D is uncertain. CDR3 length: 12 residues. Germline values: CDR1 PRHDT, CDR2 FYEKMQ (reference sequence). The CDR3 is CASSLRNQSQHF. DNA for the CDR3: TGTGCCAGCAGTCTTCGCAATCAGTCCCAGCATTTT.

This clonotype was seen at least ten times. The rearrangement joins TRBV5-1 to TRBJ2-7; 7 bases are a match to TRBD2. Germline V gene sequence: CDR1 SGHRS, CDR2 YFSETQ. V lost 0 bases, J lost 4 bases, and 7 bases stayed unmatched. The CDR3 covers 15 residues. The CDR3 protein is CASSLESAGVYEQYF. For the CDR3, the DNA is TGCGCCAGCAGCTTGGAATCGGCGGGAGTTTACGAGCAGTACTTC.

As to this clonotype: Since no conserved phenylalanine or tryptophan closes the CDR3, a read error is the likely cause. This chain uses TRBV4-1 with TRBJ1-2, with D hard to call. The length of the CDR3 is 17 residues. The V end was cut by 3 bases, the J end by 9 bases, with 26 bases between. CDR1 MGHRA and CDR2 YSYEKL come from the germline V gene. CDR3 loop: CASSQLRLVLVVGSYTT. The CDR3 DNA reads TGCGCCAGCAGCCAGTTGCGGTTGGTCCTAGTCGTGGGGAGCTACACCACC.

There are many counts of this clonotype. This chain connects TRBV10-1 to TRBJ2-3; D is possibly TRBD1 (6 bases). V lost 4 bases and J lost 1, with 18 bases in between. The germline gives CDR1 WNHNN, CDR2 SYGVQD (reference sequence). The CDR3 is 17 residues long. CDR3 DNA sequence: TGCGCCAGCAGTGGAGGTTTTGGGAAGGGGGGCACAGATACGCAGTATTTT. This encodes CASSGGFGKGGTDTQYF.

Points on this clonotype: At one boundary the junction diverges from the germline segment, which might be a read error. J is TRBJ2-2 and V is TRBV12-3 or TRBV12-4, with D perhaps TRBD2 (5 bases). This CDR3 comprises 13 residues. The DNA for the CDR3 is TGTGCCAGCAGTTTAGTGATGGACGGGGAGCCGTTTTTT. Translation: CASSLVMDGEPFF.

As regards this clonotype: One end of the junction fails to match germline, which may point to a read error. This rearrangement joins TRBV29-1 to TRBJ2-2; D is perhaps TRBD1 (7 bases). The V gene's germline CDR1 is SQVTM and CDR2 ANQGSEA. The CDR3 has 13 residues. The CDR3 protein is CSVDCLGGGELFF. The CDR3 DNA is TGCAGCGTTGATTGCTTAGGGGGCGGGGAGCTTTTTTTT.

Of note for this clonotype: Since a much larger clone is just one base distant, this may be a read error. V usage is TRBV6-5 and J usage is TRBJ2-3; 14 bases agree with TRBD2. The germline V gene encodes CDR1 MNHEY and CDR2 SVGAGI. V trimming: 6 bases; J trimming: 9 bases; junction bases outside the gene matches: 11. The CDR3 length is 16 residues. The CDR3 sequence is CASSPGTSGGWGTQYF. CDR3 nucleotides: TGTGCCAGCAGCCCCGGGACTAGCGGGGGATGGGGGACGCAGTATTTT.

To note about this clonotype: This may be a read error, as it is one base from a much larger clone. The CDR3 loop reads CASSLTVKEETQYF. CDR3 sequence (DNA): TGTGCCAGCAGCTTGACCGTCAAGGAAGAGACCCAGTACTTC. The V call is TRBV5-4, the J call TRBJ2-5; D gene uncertain. Germline values: CDR1 SGHNT, CDR2 YYREEE (reference sequence). The CDR3 consists of 14 residues. Between the trimmed V and J ends, which lost 1 base and 3 bases, there was a span of 10 bases.

As concerns this clonotype: A much larger clone is a single base away; this may be a read error. The rearrangement links TRBV6-2 or TRBV6-3 to TRBJ1-5; D not resolved. CDR3 length: 13 amino acids. CDR1 is MNHEY, CDR2 SVGEGT, per germline. Trimming stripped 5 bases from V and 4 bases from J, with 9 bases between. Written as DNA, the CDR3 is TGTGCCAGCAGTCCCTTGGGAAATCAGCCCCAGCATTTT. Amino acid sequence: CASSPLGNQPQHF.

Turning to this clonotype: A much larger clone differs from this one at a single base, so this may be a read error. The genes are TRBV5-1 and TRBJ1-6; D ambiguous. Germline V gives CDR1 SGHRS, CDR2 YFSETQ. V lost 1 base, J lost 6 bases, and 8 bases lay in between. CDR3 length: 14 residues. The CDR3 DNA sequence: TGCGCCAGCAGCTTGTTGAATCTTAATTCACCCCTCCACTTT. Protein sequence: CASSLLNLNSPLHF.

This clonotype has just one count. The genes are TRBV6-5 and TRBJ2-7, with D tentatively TRBD1 (6 bases). There are 15 residues in the CDR3. Trimming took 7 bases from V and 9 from J, leaving 25 bases between them. Germline-derived CDR1 and CDR2 are MNHEY and SVGAGI. CDR3 DNA sequence: TGTGCCAGCAATTTCGCCGAGACAGGCCTAGGTGGGCAGTACTTC. Encoded protein: CASNFAETGLGGQYF.

At least ten counts were recorded for this clonotype. The J gene is TRBJ2-7, the V gene TRBV6-1; 9 bases line up with TRBD2. Germline loops: CDR1 MNHNS, CDR2 SASEGT. The CDR3 contains 13 residues. The junction had 6 bases not matched to a gene; V was cut back by 6 bases and J by 6 bases. Here the CDR3 DNA reads TGTGCCAGCAGCGCTCAGCGGGGGGTCGAGCAGTACTTC. Its protein is CASSAQRGVEQYF.

Concerning this clonotype itself: Sequence at one end of the junction differs from germline and may be a read error. The chain couples TRBV11-2 to TRBJ1-6; D ambiguous. CDR1 and CDR2 from the germline V gene are SGHAT and FQNNGV. This CDR3 has 15 residues. The CDR3 DNA reads as TGTGCCAGCAGATTAGAAGTGGCAGCTATCTCACACCTCTACTTT. Protein sequence: CASRLEVAAISHLYF.

There are a few counts of this clonotype. This may be a read error: a much more frequent sequence differs by one nucleotide. The V and J genes are TRBV6-6 and TRBJ1-1; 9 bases align to TRBD1. V shed 2 bases and J 3 bases; nucleotides not matched to a gene: 10. Looked up from germline, CDR1 is MNHNY and CDR2 is SVGAGI (reference sequence). This CDR3 has 17 residues. The CDR3 protein is CASSYLGTGSWDTEAFF. The CDR3 region has the DNA TGTGCCAGCAGTTACCTGGGGACAGGGTCTTGGGACACTGAAGCTTTCTTT.

This clonotype was detected once. An end of the junction does not agree with germline; a read error may underlie this. The chain employs TRBV20-1 and TRBJ2-1; TRBD2 aligns across 13 bases. Germline assignment: CDR1 DFQATT and CDR2 SNEGSKA (reference sequence). CDR3 length: 14 residues. The CDR3 region is CSAETSGRKREHFF. The CDR3, as DNA: TGCAGTGCTGAGACTAGCGGGAGGAAAAGGGAGCACTTCTTC.

As for this clonotype: The final CDR3 position lacks the conserved phenylalanine or tryptophan, pointing to a likely read error. The rearrangement links TRBV10-1 to TRBJ2-1, with 7 bases matching TRBD2. The CDR3 sequence is 15 residues long. CDR1 WNHNN and CDR2 SYGVQD come from the germline V gene (reference sequence). The CDR3 nucleotides are TGCGCCAGCTGTGAAAGCGGGGACTCCTACAATGAGCAGTTCTTA. Its protein is CASCESGDSYNEQFL.

Comments on this clonotype: The CDR3 does not end in the conserved phenylalanine or tryptophan, so this is likely a read error. The chain carries TRBV6-2 or TRBV6-3 and TRBJ2-1; TRBD2 aligns across 10 bases. J lost 7 bases, V lost 2 bases, and 8 bases had no gene match. Germline V gene data show CDR1 as MNHEY and CDR2 as SVGEGT. This CDR3 is 16 amino acids long. CDR3 amino acids: CASSYPGLATKNEQFL. For the CDR3, the DNA is TGTGCCAGCAGTTACCCGGGACTAGCGACTAAAAATGAGCAGTTCCTC.

Comments on this clonotype: Compared with germline, one end of the junction differs, possibly owing to a read error. This chain's CDR3 is CSSRQELAGKGEQFF. The CDR3 bases are TGTTCCAGCAGACAGGAACTAGCGGGAAAGGGTGAGCAGTTCTTC. This chain joins TRBV4-2 and TRBJ2-1; TRBD2 aligns across 10 bases. Germline V gene sequence: CDR1 LGHNA, CDR2 YNFKEQ. This CDR3 spans 15 amino acids.

This clonotype was observed a handful of times. A single base separates this from a much larger clone, so it may be a read error. The chain employs TRBV29-1 and TRBJ2-5, with D maybe TRBD2 (6 bases). This CDR3 region has 12 residues. With 3 bases removed from V and 9 bases from J, the gap between germline ends came to 14 bases. The germline V gene has CDR1 SQVTM and CDR2 ANQGSEA. The CDR3 region has the DNA TGCAGCGTTGACGGATCTGGGGAGGCCCAGTACTTC. This codes for CSVDGSGEAQYF.

The rearrangement joins TRBV28 to TRBJ2-3; weak D call: TRBD2 (5 bases). CDR3 length equals 15 residues. From germline, CDR1 is MDHEN and CDR2 SYDVKM. V was pared by 8 bases and J by 3 bases, with 18 bases between. The CDR3 DNA follows: TGTGCCAGCCTCGACGGGGTAATTAGAACAGATACGCAGTATTTT. Translation gives CASLDGVIRTDTQYF.

This clonotype was observed many times. V usage is TRBV28 and J usage is TRBJ1-1; perhaps TRBD1 as D (6 bases). In germline, CDR1 is MDHEN, CDR2 SYDVKM. With 6 bases removed from V and 10 bases from J, the gap between germline ends came to 24 bases. The CDR3 length is 15 residues. Here the CDR3 reads CASSTPPAGATGAFF. CDR3 in DNA: TGTGCCAGCAGCACACCCCCGGCGGGGGCAACGGGAGCTTTCTTT.

With regard to this clonotype: The junction shows a germline mismatch at one end, possibly a read error. This chain links TRBV7-8 with TRBJ1-5, with a tentative D call TRBD1 (5 bases). The CDR3 has 17 amino acids. Germline V gene sequence: CDR1 SGHVS, CDR2 FQNEAQ. The CDR3 nucleotides are TGTGCCAACAGCTTAGCCCCCGTCGGGGGTGGGAGACAGCCCCAACATTTT. Encoded protein: CANSLAPVGGGRQPQHF.

As for this clonotype: A single base separates this from a much larger clone, so it may be a read error. The chain combines TRBV10-3 with TRBJ1-1; D not certain. CDR3 size: 13 residues. Between the trimmed V and J ends, which lost 4 bases and 0 bases, there was a span of 6 bases. The V gene's germline CDR1 is ENHRY and CDR2 SYGVKD. CDR3 loop: CAISATMNTEAFF. The CDR3 bases are TGTGCCATCAGTGCGACCATGAACACTGAAGCTTTCTTT.

By proportion, this clonotype is medium-sized. The chain uses TRBV11-2 and TRBJ1-6; D unresolved. The germline gives CDR1 SGHAT, CDR2 FQNNGV. V was pared by 8 bases and J by 3 bases, with 8 bases between. There are 13 residues in the CDR3. CDR3 coding DNA: TGTGCCAGCGGGCCTAGCTATAATTCACCCCTCCACTTT. It is translated as CASGPSYNSPLHF.

This clonotype is categorized as medium-sized. The genes are TRBV11-2 and TRBJ2-5; D not resolved. In germline, CDR1 is SGHAT, CDR2 FQNNGV. This CDR3 is 15 amino acids long. V lost 4 bases and J 5 bases, leaving 17 bases between the germline ends. In DNA form, the CDR3 reads TGTGCCAGCAGCTCCAGGAATAGCAGGACGGAGACCCAGTACTTC. It codes for CASSSRNSRTETQYF. Drawing the rest from reference TRBV11-2 and TRBJ2-5, the complete variable domain is EAGVAQSPRYKIIEKRQSVAFWCNPISGHATLYWYQQILGQGPKLLIQFQNNGVVDDSQLPKDRFSAERLKGVDSTLKIQPAKLEDSAVYLCASSSRNSRTETQYFGPGTRLLVL.

With regard to this clonotype: One end of the junction varies from germline; a read error may be responsible. The CDR3 sequence: CSMVSGTAYEQHF. DNA for the CDR3: TGCAGCATGGTCTCCGGGACAGCCTACGAGCAGCACTTC. The chain uses TRBV29-1 and TRBJ2-7; TRBD1 aligns across 7 bases. In germline, CDR1 is SQVTM, CDR2 ANQGSEA. The CDR3 consists of 13 residues.

A remark on this clonotype: The missing conserved phenylalanine or tryptophan at the end of this CDR3 makes a read error likely. V and J are TRBV5-1 and TRBJ2-3, with TRBD2 matching 9 bases. J gave up 6 bases and V 5 bases, and 7 bases lay outside the gene matches. Germline CDR1 is SGHRS and CDR2 is YFSETQ. The length of the CDR3 is 14 residues. CDR3 in DNA: TGCGCCAGCAGTCACAGCGGGGGGTCCGATACGCAGTATCTT. Its translation: CASSHSGGSDTQYL.

As to this clonotype: This sequence may be a read error, since a much larger clone differs from it by one base. It is likely a read error, because the conserved phenylalanine at the end of the CDR3 is missing. The chain has TRBV5-1 and TRBJ2-5; TRBD1 agrees at 11 bases. This CDR3 spans 15 amino acids. The trim removed 2 bases at V and 2 bases at J, leaving 2 bases unmatched. CDR1 is SGHRS and CDR2 is YFSETQ in the germline V gene. In nucleotides, the CDR3 is TGCGCCAGCAGCTTTGGGGACAGGGGGCAAGAGACCCAGTACGTC. This encodes CASSFGDRGQETQYV.